A selection of T cell receptor beta chains follows, all from one sample in a study of blood T cells in healthy people across ages. One entry per CDR3 protein results from TCRdb running MiXCR on the 5' RACE reads. The sample consists of fewer than 950,000 distinct CDR3 sequences, 50% to 65% of them appearing once. Sequenced: blood. These receptors were obtained from a man at least 80 years old in good health. The CDR3 runs from the conserved cysteine through the conserved F or W. Each record gives: J gene, clone size, V gene, D gene, CDR3 DNA, CDR3 protein. D genes are given only for firm matches. Expanded clones get a size class; other rows say once, few or many, or leave the size out.

j_gene: TRBJ2-7; abundance: NA; v_gene: TRBV28; d_gene: NA; CDR3nt: TGTGCCAGCAGTAAACCAGGGAGCTCCTACGAGCAGTACTTC; CDR3aa: CASSKPGSSYEQYF
j_gene: TRBJ1-4; abundance: NA; v_gene: TRBV29-1; d_gene: NA; CDR3nt: TGCAGCTACCGGGGTTCTAATGAAAAACTGTTTTTT; CDR3aa: CSYRGSNEKLFF
j_gene: TRBJ2-1; abundance: many; v_gene: TRBV9; d_gene: NA; CDR3nt: TGTGCCAGCAGCGTTATGGGGGCTGGGGCCGAGCAGTTCTTC; CDR3aa: CASSVMGAGAEQFF
j_gene: TRBJ1-6; abundance: NA; v_gene: TRBV11-2; d_gene: NA; CDR3nt: TGTGCCAGCAGCTTACAGCCACAGGGCAATTCACCCCTCCACTTT; CDR3aa: CASSLQPQGNSPLHF
j_gene: TRBJ1-1; abundance: few; v_gene: TRBV5-1; d_gene: NA; CDR3nt: TGCGCCAGCACCAGAGCAGGGGTCGGGGCTGAAGCTTTCTTT; CDR3aa: CASTRAGVGAEAFF
j_gene: TRBJ2-1; abundance: few; v_gene: TRBV20-1; d_gene: NA; CDR3nt: TGCAGTGCTAGAGATCTGGTACTCGGGAACAATGAGCAGTTCTTC; CDR3aa: CSARDLVLGNNEQFF
j_gene: TRBJ2-5; abundance: few; v_gene: TRBV5-1; d_gene: TRBD2; CDR3nt: TGCGCCAGCAGCTTGGCCCGGTCTAGCGGGGAACTCCAAGAGACCCAGTACTTC; CDR3aa: CASSLARSSGELQETQYF
j_gene: TRBJ2-7; abundance: NA; v_gene: TRBV9; d_gene: NA; CDR3nt: TGTGCCAGCAGCGAGATGCCGGGACACCCGCACGAGCAGTACTTC; CDR3aa: CASSEMPGHPHEQYF
j_gene: TRBJ1-5; abundance: NA; v_gene: TRBV6-2/TRBV6-3; d_gene: TRBD1; CDR3nt: TGTGCCAGCAGGCACCGGGACAGGAGGGGGCAGCCCCAGCATTTT; CDR3aa: CASRHRDRRGQPQHF
j_gene: TRBJ2-1; abundance: few; v_gene: TRBV10-3; d_gene: NA; CDR3nt: TGTGCCATCAGTGCTCGGGAGGGGGCCATCTACAATGAGCAGTTCTTC; CDR3aa: CAISAREGAIYNEQFF
j_gene: TRBJ1-4; abundance: NA; v_gene: TRBV11-3; d_gene: NA; CDR3nt: TGTGCCAGCAGCACTGCTCCTTCTTCGGAAAAACTGTTTTTT; CDR3aa: CASSTAPSSEKLFF
j_gene: TRBJ2-3; abundance: few; v_gene: TRBV6-6; d_gene: NA; CDR3nt: TGTGCCAGCAGTTTTAGGGCCACAGATACGCAGTATTTT; CDR3aa: CASSFRATDTQYF